This passage covers 23 T cell receptor beta chains from one sample sequenced in a study of T-cell reconstitution after alpha-beta-depleted transplantation in children. Library preparation (for TCRbeta) was performed with unique molecular identifiers. MiXCR was run by TCRdb on the PCR reads, yielding one entry per CDR3 protein. The sample comprises 750,000 to 950,000 distinct CDR3 sequences, 15% to 20% of which are singletons, and approximately 4.5% rests with the top ten. Source: PBMCs, mostly from graft donor cells, taken 360 days after TCRalphabeta/CD19-depleted stem cell transplant. The receptors originated from a male patient aged 10 to 17 who had a stem cell transplant for acute lymphoblastic leukemia, so the T cells may come from the graft donor.

This clonotype has only a few counts. The chain couples TRBV20-1 to TRBJ2-7; TRBD1 matches at 7 bases. V was clipped by 4 bases and J by 0 bases; unmatched bases: 6. Germline values: CDR1 DFQATT, CDR2 SNEGSKA (reference sequence). This CDR3 region has 14 residues. The CDR3 sequence is CSATRDSRSYEQYF. CDR3 in DNA: TGCAGTGCTACCCGGGACAGCCGCTCCTACGAGCAGTACTTC.

Many counts were recorded for this clonotype. The V gene is TRBV15, the J gene TRBJ2-7; D possibly corresponds to TRBD2 (6 bases). CDR1 and CDR2 from the germline V gene are LNHNV and YYDKDF (reference sequence). V lost 0 bases and J 2 bases, leaving 11 bases between the germline ends. This CDR3 region has 15 residues. The CDR3 DNA follows: TGTGCCACCAGCAGAGATCGGCGGGAACCCTACGAGCAGTACTTC. This translates into CATSRDRREPYEQYF.

This sequence joins TRBV12-3 or TRBV12-4 and TRBJ2-5; 9 nucleotides align to TRBD2. This CDR3 has 15 amino acids. V lost 6 bases and J lost 5; bases outside the gene matches: 10. The CDR3 loop is CASSFNSGSGETQYF. The CDR3 nucleotides are TGTGCCAGCAGCTTCAATAGCGGGAGCGGTGAGACCCAGTACTTC.

There are many counts of this clonotype. V usage is TRBV5-1 and J usage is TRBJ2-1; possibly TRBD1 for D (5 bases). The CDR3 runs to 16 residues. Germline CDR1 SGHRS, CDR2 YFSETQ. V shed 3 bases and J shed 5 bases, with 18 bases lying between them. CDR3 coding DNA: TGCGCCAGCAGCTGGGGCCTGGCCACACCAAACAATGAGCAGTTCTTC. This translates into CASSWGLATPNNEQFF.

This clonotype was seen only a few times. The J gene is TRBJ2-7, the V gene TRBV5-6; D unresolved. Germline V gene sequence: CDR1 SGHDT, CDR2 YYEEEE. This CDR3 has 11 residues. V dropped 7 bases and J dropped 1 base, with 6 bases sitting between them. The CDR3 region has the DNA TGTGCCAGCCCCCATTCCTACGAGCAGTACTTC. This codes for CASPHSYEQYF.

Comment on this clonotype: The junction does not match germline at one end; this may be a read error. The rearrangement joins TRBV5-1 to TRBJ2-2, with a weak D call TRBD2 (5 bases). The CDR3 runs to 14 residues. CDR1 is SGHRS and CDR2 is YFSETQ in the germline V gene. The DNA of the CDR3 is TGCGCCAGCAGCTTGGTTTACTCAACCGGGGAGCTGTATTTT. Its translation is CASSLVYSTGELYF.

The sample holds a few counts of this clonotype. The rearrangement links TRBV4-1 to TRBJ2-7; no clear D gene. CDR3 size: 12 residues. Germline V gene data show CDR1 as MGHRA and CDR2 as YSYEKL. V was pared by 7 bases and J by 6 bases, with 13 bases between. The CDR3 sequence is CASNVTRGEQYF. In DNA form, the CDR3 reads TGCGCCAGCAACGTGACAAGAGGCGAGCAGTACTTC.

This clonotype was counted many times. V gene TRBV5-1 combines with J gene TRBJ1-6; unclear D gene. The CDR3 runs 12 residues. From germline, CDR1 is SGHRS and CDR2 YFSETQ. V gave up 7 bases and J gave up 9 bases, with 11 bases separating them. The CDR3 DNA follows: TGCGCCAGCCGAGTCACGGGTTCACCCCTCCACTTT. Its translation: CASRVTGSPLHF.

This clonotype turned up a few times. The CDR3 DNA is TGCGCCAGCAGCTTGGTGGTAGGGACAGATAAGATCACGGCTTTCTTT. Its protein product is CASSLVVGTDKITAFF. This sequence joins TRBV5-1 and TRBJ1-1; the match to TRBD1 covers 7 bases. CDR3 size: 16 residues. Trimming removed 0 bases from V and 11 bases from J; junction bases left unmatched: 16. Germline V gene sequence: CDR1 SGHRS, CDR2 YFSETQ.

The table lists this clonotype with a few counts. V usage is TRBV9 and J usage is TRBJ2-2; D is ambiguous. This CDR3 is built from 12 residues. The germline gives CDR1 SGDLS, CDR2 YYNGEE. V lost 2 bases and J lost 6, with 5 bases in between. The CDR3 loop reads CASSVRSGELFF. CDR3 DNA: TGTGCCAGCAGCGTGAGGTCCGGGGAGCTGTTTTTT.

This clonotype was observed a few times. V is TRBV7-2 and J is TRBJ2-7, with no clear D. Trimming pared 2 bases from V and 2 bases from J, leaving 13 bases between. Germline V lookup: CDR1 SGHTA, CDR2 FQGNSA. The CDR3 consists of 15 residues. The CDR3: CASSLHATLTYEQYF. The CDR3 DNA reads as TGTGCCAGCAGCTTACACGCGACGCTAACCTACGAGCAGTACTTC. The full variable domain, in which reference TRBV7-2 and TRBJ2-7 provide the parts outside the CDR3, is GAGVSQSPSNKVTEKGKDVELRCDPISGHTALYWYRQSLGQGLEFLIYFQGNSAPDKSGLPSDRFSAERTGGSVSTLTIQRTQQEDSAVYLCASSLHATLTYEQYFGPGTRLTVT.

The V gene is TRBV5-1, the J gene TRBJ2-2; the match to TRBD2 covers 10 bases. Germline V CDR1 and CDR2: SGHRS, YFSETQ. The CDR3 loop spans 19 amino acids. V lost 1 base to trimming and J lost 6 bases; unmatched junction nucleotides: 15. CDR3 amino acids: CASSLRPPLAGVSPGELFF. CDR3 bases: TGCGCCAGCAGCTTGAGGCCCCCCCTAGCGGGAGTATCACCCGGGGAGCTGTTTTTT.

This clonotype was detected many times. The chain links TRBV27 to TRBJ2-7; TRBD1 matches at 7 bases. The CDR3 has 14 amino acids. Trimming cost V 3 bases and J 2 bases; bases outside gene matches: 4. CDR1 is MNHEY and CDR2 is SMNVEV in the germline V gene (reference sequence). The CDR3 loop is CASSFRDRAYEQYF. DNA of the CDR3: TGTGCCAGCAGTTTCCGGGACAGAGCCTACGAGCAGTACTTC.

The rearrangement joins TRBV5-4 to TRBJ1-2; weak D call: TRBD1 (5 bases). This CDR3 region has 15 residues. V lost 5 bases to trimming and J lost 1 base, with 15 bases between them. CDR1 and CDR2 (germline): SGHNT, YYREEE (reference sequence). The CDR3 DNA is TGTGCCAGCAGATCCGACAGTCAATATAACTATGGCTACACCTTC. Its translation: CASRSDSQYNYGYTF.

This chain links TRBV5-1 with TRBJ2-7; D ambiguous. The CDR3 is 13 residues long. The germline CDR1 and CDR2 sequences are SGHRS and YFSETQ. V lost 0 bases and J 5 bases, leaving 9 bases between the germline ends. The CDR3: CASSLATTHEQYF. CDR3 in DNA: TGCGCCAGCAGCTTGGCGACAACCCACGAGCAGTACTTC.

The chain joins TRBV12-3 or TRBV12-4 to TRBJ2-2; D perhaps matches TRBD2 (5 bases). Between the trimmed V and J ends, which lost 0 bases and 4 bases, there was a span of 6 bases. The CDR3 has 14 residues. This CDR3 reads CASSLARVTGELFF. The DNA of the CDR3 is TGTGCCAGCAGTTTAGCGAGGGTCACCGGGGAGCTGTTTTTT.

The rearrangement links TRBV4-1 to TRBJ2-1; D is ambiguous. CDR1 and CDR2 from the germline V gene are MGHRA and YSYEKL. Trimming stripped 1 base from V and 9 bases from J, with 7 bases between. The CDR3 sequence is 12 residues long. Here the CDR3 reads CASSQGVTEQFF. The CDR3 coding sequence is TGCGCCAGCAGCCAAGGGGTAACTGAGCAGTTCTTC.

The chain couples TRBV12-3 or TRBV12-4 to TRBJ2-7; the match to TRBD1 covers 7 bases. The CDR3 has 14 residues. J lost 7 bases, V lost 5 bases, and 11 bases had no gene match. Written as DNA, the CDR3 is TGTGCCAGCAGTGCGTCGACAGGGTTGGGGGAGCAGTACTTC. This gives the protein CASSASTGLGEQYF.

The CDR3, as DNA: TGTGCCAGCAGCTTAACGGGTGGGGTAACAGATACGCAGTATTTT. It specifies CASSLTGGVTDTQYF. The chain uses TRBV7-3 and TRBJ2-3; D is unclear. V gave up 0 bases and J gave up 3 bases, with 10 bases separating them. CDR3 length equals 15 residues. Per germline, CDR1 SGHTA and CDR2 FQGTGA.

This clonotype has only a few counts. J is TRBJ2-7 and V is TRBV9; D may correspond to TRBD1 or TRBD2 (5 bases each). V was cut by 2 bases and J by 2 bases, with 11 bases left in between. This CDR3 is built from 14 residues. Germline V CDR1 and CDR2: SGDLS, YYNGEE. Written as DNA, the CDR3 is TGTGCCAGCAGCGTGGCTGAGGGGACCTACGAGCAGTACTTC. Translation gives CASSVAEGTYEQYF.

V gene TRBV6-5 combines with J gene TRBJ2-2; the D call may be TRBD1 or TRBD2 (6 bases each). V was cut by 2 bases and J by 5 bases, with 15 bases left in between. Germline lookup yields CDR1 MNHEY and CDR2 SVGAGI. This CDR3 has 16 amino acids. CDR3 loop: CASSYRETGYTGELFF. The CDR3 bases are TGTGCCAGCAGTTACCGGGAGACAGGTTATACCGGGGAGCTGTTTTTT.

The CDR3 DNA reads as TGTGCCAGCAACCAGGAAGGCAATCAGCCCCAGCATTTT. This gives the protein CASNQEGNQPQHF. This sequence joins TRBV12-3 or TRBV12-4 and TRBJ1-5; D is uncertain. Trimming pared 7 bases from V and 2 bases from J, leaving 9 bases between. The CDR3 totals 13 residues.

V is TRBV5-1 and J is TRBJ2-7, with D possibly called TRBD1 or TRBD2 (5 bases each). V lost 0 bases, J lost 0 bases, and 10 bases lay in between. The CDR3 covers 15 residues. Germline V lookup: CDR1 SGHRS, CDR2 YFSETQ. The CDR3 sequence: CASSLAGANSYEQYF. The CDR3 DNA sequence: TGCGCCAGCAGCTTGGCCGGGGCAAACTCCTACGAGCAGTACTTC.